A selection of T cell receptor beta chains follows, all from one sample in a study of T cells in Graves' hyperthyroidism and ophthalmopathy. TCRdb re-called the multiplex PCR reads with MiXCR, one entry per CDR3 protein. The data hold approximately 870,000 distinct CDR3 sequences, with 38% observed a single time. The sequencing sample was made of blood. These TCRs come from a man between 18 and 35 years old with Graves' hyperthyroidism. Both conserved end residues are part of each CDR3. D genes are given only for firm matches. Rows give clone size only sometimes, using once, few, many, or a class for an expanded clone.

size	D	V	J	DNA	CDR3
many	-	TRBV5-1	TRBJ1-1	TGCGCCAGCAGGGAAGCTCAGGGGAGCACTGAAGCTTTCTTT	CASREAQGSTEAFF
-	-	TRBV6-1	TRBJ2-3	TGCGCCAGCATGGGCAAAGATACGCAGTATTTT	CASMGKDTQYF
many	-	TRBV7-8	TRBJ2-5	TGTGCCAGCAGCTTAGTGGTGGGGGGAGAGACCCAGTACTTC	CASSLVVGGETQYF
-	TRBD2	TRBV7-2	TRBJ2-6	TGTGCCAGCAGCCCGACCGGGGGGAAGTCTGGGGCCAACGTCCTGACTTTC	CASSPTGGKSGANVLTF
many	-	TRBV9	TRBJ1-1	TGTGCCAGCTCGATGACCCCGGGGAACACTGAAGCTTTCTTT	CASSMTPGNTEAFF
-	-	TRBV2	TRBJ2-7	TGTGCCAGCAGTGCTAGGGGTAGCGGATCCTACGAGCAGTACTTC	CASSARGSGSYEQYF
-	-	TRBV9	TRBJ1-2	TGTGCCAGCAGCGTAGTGAGGTTTTCACCTAACTATGGCTACACCTTC	CASSVVRFSPNYGYTF
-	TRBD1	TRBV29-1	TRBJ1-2	TGCAGCGTTGAAACGGACAGGGGGAAGGATGGCTACACCTTC	CSVETDRGKDGYTF
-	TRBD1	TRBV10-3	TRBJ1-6	TGTGCCATCAGTGAGTCCGGGACAGAGGATTCACCCCTCCACTTT	CAISESGTEDSPLHF
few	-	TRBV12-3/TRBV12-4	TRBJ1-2	TGTGCCAGCAGTTTTGATAAGTCTAACTATGGCTACACCTTC	CASSFDKSNYGYTF
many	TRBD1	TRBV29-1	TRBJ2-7	TGCAGCGTTCTTGAGACAGGGACCTACGAGCAGTACTTC	CSVLETGTYEQYF
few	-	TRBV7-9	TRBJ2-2	TGTGCCAGCAGCTGGGAGGAGAGTCCCACCGGGGAGCTGTTTTTT	CASSWEESPTGELFF
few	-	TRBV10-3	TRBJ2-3	TGTGCCATCAGTGGCGTGGAGGGTACGCAGTATTTT	CAISGVEGTQYF
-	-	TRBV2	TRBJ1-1	TGTGCCAGCAGACCGACTCGGGGGAACGCTGAAGCTTTCTTT	CASRPTRGNAEAFF
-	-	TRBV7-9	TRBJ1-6	TGTGCCAGCAGCTGGGCGGCCGGTTTCATCTCCCTCCACTTT	CASSWAAGFISLHF
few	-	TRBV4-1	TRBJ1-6	TGCGCCAGCAGCCAAGATTCGGGCGTAGGCTCACCCCTCCACTTT	CASSQDSGVGSPLHF
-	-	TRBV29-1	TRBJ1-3	TGCAGCTTAGCGGGGGGCTCTGGAAACACCATATATTTT	CSLAGGSGNTIYF
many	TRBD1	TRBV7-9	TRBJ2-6	TGTGCCAGCAGCATCGGGACAGGTTCCTCTGGGGCCAACGTCCTGACTTTC	CASSIGTGSSGANVLTF
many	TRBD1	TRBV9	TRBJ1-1	TGTGCCAGCAGCGTAGTGGGGACAGGGTCGAACACTGAAGCTTTCTTT	CASSVVGTGSNTEAFF
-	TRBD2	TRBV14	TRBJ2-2	TGTGCCAGCAGCCAAGATGTGACTAGCGTCGGGGAGCTGTTTTTT	CASSQDVTSVGELFF
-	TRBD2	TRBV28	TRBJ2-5	TGTGCCAGCAGTCCCCCTAGCGTAGCGGGTGTGGCCCAGTACTTC	CASSPPSVAGVAQYF
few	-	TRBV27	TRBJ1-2	TGTGCCAGCAGGGCTGGAGGATATGGCTACACCTTC	CASRAGGYGYTF
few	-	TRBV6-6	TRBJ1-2	TGTGCCAGCAGACCAGACTTGGGGAGGTATGGCTACACCTTC	CASRPDLGRYGYTF
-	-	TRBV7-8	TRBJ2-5	TGTGCCAGCAGCTCACAGGGGGGGCCGGGAGAGACCCAGTACTTC	CASSSQGGPGETQYF
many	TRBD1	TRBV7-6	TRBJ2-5	TGTGCCAGCAGCTTTGGGACAGGCCCCCAAGAGACCCAGTACTTC	CASSFGTGPQETQYF
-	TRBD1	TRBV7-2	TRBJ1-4	TGTGCCAGCAGCCTCGGGACAGGGGCGGAAAAACTGTTTTTT	CASSLGTGAEKLFF